The clone carrying this TCR beta chain showed up just once. Its antigen is unknown. This CDR3 contains 16 residues. Germline CDR1 reads MGHRA; CDR2 reads YSYEKL. V gave up 2 bases and J gave up 4 bases, with 17 bases separating them. The data stem from a study of blood T cells in healthy people across ages. Study results and caveats: When one million T cells were used, diversity estimates were thought to be underestimates. Naive T cell percentage and TCR beta diversity correlated strongly.

A second roughly 6 to 12 cycle PCR used barcoded and J-beta primers. Individual samples furnished no less than 2.5 million CDR3-containing paired-end reads apiece. TCRdb used MiXCR to reprocess the 5' RACE reads, holding one entry per CDR3 protein. Of some 640,000 distinct CDR3 sequences listed, approximately 30% are singletons. The rearrangement links TRBV4-1 to TRBJ1-1; D possibly corresponds to TRBD1 (6 bases). The TCR was taken from an elderly woman in good health. The material sequenced was blood. The CDR3 sequence: CASSQTGLSGATEAFF. The DNA for the CDR3 is TGCGCCAGCAGCCAAACCGGGCTCTCAGGGGCCACTGAAGCTTTCTTT.